A selection of T cell receptor beta chains follows, all from one sample in a study of cytomegalovirus exposure and HLA in healthy donors. TCRdb's copy holds only in-frame clones and misses some; the assay was immunoSEQ multiplex PCR. The sample has around 57,000 clones; around 89% are singletons. Sequencing used PBMCs. The receptor source for this set is a man aged 25-45 years in good health and CMV-seropositive. The CDR3 runs from the conserved cysteine through the conserved F or W. The D gene is left open where the match is weak. Size is omitted from some rows. Given values are once, few, many or a class for expanded clones.

clone size,V gene,J gene,D gene,CDR3 DNA,CDR3 protein
-,TRBV15,TRBJ1-4,TRBD1,TGTGCCACCAGCAGCAGACAGGGAAGACCAAATGAAAAACTGTTTTTT,CATSSRQGRPNEKLFF
-,TRBV18,TRBJ2-7,TRBD2,TGTGCCAGCTCTCCCAATAGGAGCGGGAGGACCTACGAGCAGTACTTC,CASSPNRSGRTYEQYF
-,TRBV27,TRBJ2-1,TRBD2,TGTGCCAGCAGGATAGGACTAGCGGGACCAAATGAGCAGTTCTTC,CASRIGLAGPNEQFF
few,TRBV4-1,TRBJ2-1,-,TGCGCCAGCAGCCCTGGCCCGGCTAGCGCCTACAATGAGCAGTTCTTC,CASSPGPASAYNEQFF
-,TRBV19,TRBJ1-5,-,TGTGCCAGTAGTATTGACTATCAGCCCCAGCATTTT,CASSIDYQPQHF
-,TRBV29-1,TRBJ1-4,TRBD1,TGCAGCGTAGCGCCTACAGGGGGCCGCCTAGAAAAACTGTTTTTT,CSVAPTGGRLEKLFF
-,TRBV6-4,TRBJ2-2,TRBD1,TGTGCCAGCAGTCCGGGACAGGGGGTCCCCGGGGAGCTGTTTTTT,CASSPGQGVPGELFF
-,TRBV5-4,TRBJ2-1,TRBD1,TGTGCCAGCAGTAGGGACAGCTCCTACAATGAGCAGTTCTTC,CASSRDSSYNEQFF
-,TRBV4-1,TRBJ2-2,-,TGCGCCAGCAGCCAAGAGCCTGTTGCTATGTTTTTT,CASSQEPVAMFF
-,TRBV28,TRBJ1-1,-,TGTGCCAGCATTCCCGCAGGGCTGGGCACTGAAGCTTTCTTT,CASIPAGLGTEAFF
-,TRBV28,TRBJ1-4,-,TGTGCCAGCAGTTACGGGGGGAGAAAACTGTTTTTT,CASSYGGRKLFF
-,TRBV18,TRBJ2-7,-,TGTGCCAGCTCGGGGGGGGGACAAGGCTACGAGCAGTACTTC,CASSGGGQGYEQYF
-,TRBV7-8,TRBJ2-7,-,TGTGCCAGCAAGGTAGCGGACTCCTACGAGCAGTACTTC,CASKVADSYEQYF
-,TRBV2,TRBJ2-5,TRBD2,TGTGCCAGCAGGCGGACTAGCGGGAGCCGGGGTGAGACCCAGTACTTC,CASRRTSGSRGETQYF
-,TRBV30,TRBJ2-3,-,TGTGCCTGGGGCCCCCGCACAGATACGCAGTATTTT,CAWGPRTDTQYF
-,TRBV7-9,TRBJ1-2,TRBD1,TGTGCCAGCAGTCCTAGACAGGGGCCAGACAACTATGGCTACACCTTC,CASSPRQGPDNYGYTF
-,TRBV18,TRBJ2-1,-,TGCGCCAGCTCAGCTTCGGGAGCCCCTAATGAGCAGTTCTTC,CASSASGAPNEQFF
-,TRBV10-3,TRBJ2-7,-,TGTGCCATCAGTGAGGGGACTTCTAGCTCCTACGAGCAGTACTTC,CAISEGTSSSYEQYF
-,TRBV5-1,TRBJ2-1,-,TGCGCCAGCAGCTTGGGTGGAGACAATGAGCAGTTCTTC,CASSLGGDNEQFF
-,TRBV7-9,TRBJ2-2,TRBD1,TGTTCCAGCAGCTTAGCGAGGACAGGGCGGGACACCGGGGAGCTGTTTTTT,CSSSLARTGRDTGELFF
-,TRBV18,TRBJ2-2,-,TGTGCCAGCTCACAGGAGGGGAACACCGGGGAGCTGTTTTTT,CASSQEGNTGELFF
-,TRBV30,TRBJ1-2,-,TGTGCCCCTCACACGGGGGAAGGTCGGAGCTATGGCTACACCTTC,CAPHTGEGRSYGYTF
-,TRBV30,TRBJ1-2,TRBD1,TGTGCCTGGAGTCCGGACAGGGACTATGGCTACACCTTC,CAWSPDRDYGYTF
-,TRBV5-8,TRBJ1-1,-,TGTGCCGGGCACAGGAGCTCACATTCGAACACTGAAGCTTTCTTT,CAGHRSSHSNTEAFF
-,TRBV7-3,TRBJ2-5,TRBD1,TGTGCCAGCAGCCCCACAGGGGCCGAGACCCAGTACTTC,CASSPTGAETQYF
once,TRBV28,TRBJ1-5,TRBD1,TGTGCCAGCAGTTTAGACAGGGCCATGAGGCCCCAGCATTTT,CASSLDRAMRPQHF
-,TRBV6-5,TRBJ1-1,-,TGTGCCAGCAGTTACCTAGGACAGAACACTGAAGCTTTCTTT,CASSYLGQNTEAFF
-,TRBV28,TRBJ2-1,-,TGTGCCAGCAGTTCTTACGTCAGGAATGAGCAGTTCTTC,CASSSYVRNEQFF
-,TRBV18,TRBJ1-2,-,TGTGCCAGCTCACCAGTTCAGGAAACTAACTATGGCTACACCTTC,CASSPVQETNYGYTF
-,TRBV15,TRBJ2-7,-,TGTGCCACCAGCAGATGGCCTTCCGGTAGACACTACGAGCAGTACTTC,CATSRWPSGRHYEQYF
-,TRBV7-9,TRBJ2-5,TRBD1,TGTGCCAGCAAAGGACAGGGGTCAGAGACCCAGTACTTC,CASKGQGSETQYF
-,TRBV5-1,TRBJ2-6,TRBD1,TGCGCCAGCAGCTCAGACAGGGGGTTCTCTGGGGCCAACGTCCTGACTTTC,CASSSDRGFSGANVLTF
-,TRBV6-6,TRBJ2-7,-,TGTGCCAGCAGGGAGGACTCTAGCTCCTACGAGCAGTACTTC,CASREDSSSYEQYF
-,TRBV7-8,TRBJ2-2,TRBD1,TGTGCCAGCAGCACGGACAGGGGACCTCCGAACACCGGGGAGCTGTTTTTT,CASSTDRGPPNTGELFF
once,TRBV29-1,TRBJ1-1,-,TGCAGCGTTGTACGGGGAGGGGGTGAAGCTTTCTTT,CSVVRGGGEAFF
-,TRBV7-8,TRBJ1-1,-,TGTGCCAGCAGCATTACCAGGGATGCTGAAGCTTTCTTT,CASSITRDAEAFF
-,TRBV19,TRBJ1-5,TRBD1,TGTGCCACCGACAGGGCCAATCAGCCCCAGCATTTT,CATDRANQPQHF
-,TRBV19,TRBJ1-5,TRBD1,TGTGCCAGTAGTGGACAGGACAGGGTGCCCTTAAAGAGCAATCAGCCCCAGCATTTT,CASSGQDRVPLKSNQPQHF
-,TRBV5-4,TRBJ2-4,-,TGTGCCAGCAGCTTGGGACTAGCCAAAAACATTCAGTACTTC,CASSLGLAKNIQYF
-,TRBV5-1,TRBJ1-1,-,TGCGCCAGCAGCTTGTTACAGTCCAACACTGAAGCTTTCTTT,CASSLLQSNTEAFF
-,TRBV5-1,TRBJ2-6,-,TGCGCCAGCAGCTTAGTCTTTACAGGGTTTGACGGGGCCAACGTCCTGACTTTC,CASSLVFTGFDGANVLTF
-,TRBV5-8,TRBJ2-7,TRBD1,TGTGCCAGCAGCAGGCCCGGGACAGACTCCTACGAGCAGTACTTC,CASSRPGTDSYEQYF
-,TRBV6-5,TRBJ2-3,-,TGTGCCAGCAGTTACTCGAATGGCATCACAGATACGCAGTATTTT,CASSYSNGITDTQYF
once,TRBV6-5,TRBJ1-4,TRBD1,TGTGCCAGCAGTCTGAACAGGGGTGGTGAAAAACTGTTTTTT,CASSLNRGGEKLFF
-,TRBV2,TRBJ1-2,TRBD1,TGTGCCAGCAGTGCCCTTCCCGGGACAGGGGATGGCTACACCTTC,CASSALPGTGDGYTF
once,TRBV6-6,TRBJ1-1,TRBD1,TGTGCCAGCAGTTACCCTCAAGGACAGGGGGCCACTGAAGCTTTCTTT,CASSYPQGQGATEAFF
-,TRBV27,TRBJ2-7,TRBD2,TGTGCCAGCAGTTTAGCGGGAGAATACGAGCAGTACTTC,CASSLAGEYEQYF
-,TRBV19,TRBJ1-2,-,TGTGCCAGTAGTATTAACGAGGCCGTTAACTATGGCTACACCTTC,CASSINEAVNYGYTF